This record concerns one T cell receptor (beta chain) sequence. Antigen unknown. These data come from a study of CD8 T cells in ankylosing spondylitis. Study conclusions and caveats: Reports of some motif variants in reactive arthritis synovial fluid and blood predate this one. Seemingly characteristic of ankylosing spondylitis blood was a TCR beta motif consisting of fewer than 10 highly homologous variants. Reportedly, significant enrichment of disease-linked clones occurred in matched ankylosing spondylitis synovial fluid.

Quantitative 5'-RACE with molecular barcodes was used to make the TCR beta libraries. TCRdb re-called the 5' RACE reads with MiXCR, one entry per CDR3 protein. The sample comprises just under 550,000 distinct CDR3 sequences, 9.5% to 15% of which are singletons, and almost 7% rests with the top ten. Between the trimmed V and J ends, which lost 6 bases and 2 bases, there was a span of 14 bases. CDR3 size: 15 residues. The material sequenced was blood, either unsorted or a sorted T cell fraction (not recorded which). This clonotype was sampled from a male donor with ankylosing spondylitis. J is TRBJ2-1 and V is TRBV12-3 or TRBV12-4; D remains unclear. The chain's CDR3 is CASSSGRGPYNEQFF. The CDR3, as DNA: TGTGCCAGCAGCTCCGGGCGCGGCCCCTACAATGAGCAGTTCTTC.